The 15 T cell receptor beta chains below come from one sample, sequenced in a study of CD8 T cells in ankylosing spondylitis. Notes on the study in general: Blood from ankylosing spondylitis patients appeared to carry a characteristic eight-variant TCR beta motif.

Using its own MiXCR run on the 5' RACE reads, TCRdb lists one record per CDR3 protein. The data show a few hundred thousand distinct CDR3 sequences, 8% seen once. Antigens for these TCRs are unknown. Sample: blood, either unsorted or a sorted T cell fraction (not recorded which). Receptors originate from a male donor with ankylosing spondylitis.

The chain links TRBV28 to TRBJ2-5; 7 nucleotides align to TRBD2. J lost 9 bases, V lost 2 bases, and 0 bases had no gene match. CDR3 length: 11 amino acids. CDR1 is MDHEN, CDR2 SYDVKM, per germline. CDR3 amino acids: CASSLAGAQYF. The CDR3 bases are TGTGCCAGCAGTTTAGCGGGGGCCCAGTACTTC.

This clonotype was found a few times. J is TRBJ1-1 and V is TRBV7-8, with 7 bases that match TRBD1. Germline V gene lookup returns CDR1 SGHVS and CDR2 FQNEAQ. The CDR3 contains 14 residues. The ends lost 6 bases at V and 1 base at J; junction bases unmatched: 5. CDR3 nucleotides: TGTGCCAGCAGACCCGGGACAGAGAACACTGAAGCTTTCTTT. Its translation is CASRPGTENTEAFF.

This clonotype was detected a few times. This rearrangement joins TRBV30 to TRBJ1-3, with D perhaps TRBD1 (6 bases). Trimming removed 0 bases from V and 4 bases from J, with 7 bases in between. The V gene's germline CDR1 is GTSNPN and CDR2 SVGIG (reference sequence). The CDR3 length is 13 residues. The CDR3, as DNA: TGTGCCTGGAGTGTAGACAGGGGAAACACCATATATTTT. Its translation: CAWSVDRGNTIYF.

The J gene is TRBJ1-6, the V gene TRBV5-1; D possibly corresponds to TRBD1 (6 bases). CDR3 length: 14 amino acids. In germline, CDR1 is SGHRS, CDR2 YFSETQ. The V gene lost 4 bases and the J gene lost 13 bases, with 18 bases spanning the gap. CDR3 nucleotide sequence: TGCGCCAGCAGCCCGGACAGTACCCTTGATCCCCTCCACTTT. Its protein is CASSPDSTLDPLHF.

The V gene is TRBV7-9, the J gene TRBJ2-3; D not resolved. The CDR3 length is 14 residues. Looked up from germline, CDR1 is SEHNR and CDR2 is FQNEAQ (reference sequence). V was pared by 6 bases and J by 1 base, with 11 bases between. This chain's CDR3 is CASRHRVGTDTQYF. The CDR3, as DNA: TGTGCCAGCAGGCATAGGGTTGGCACAGATACGCAGTATTTT.

In its sample, this clonotype was seen a few times. This chain links TRBV7-8 with TRBJ2-7; TRBD1 might be the D (6 bases). V lost 1 base and J 5 bases, leaving 18 bases between the germline ends. The CDR3 length is 16 residues. Per germline, CDR1 SGHVS and CDR2 FQNEAQ. The CDR3, as DNA: TGTGCCAGCAGCTTAGATTCAGGGGTGGGGTCGAACGAGCAGTACTTC. Translation gives CASSLDSGVGSNEQYF.

This clonotype has a count of ten or more. This chain links TRBV12-3 or TRBV12-4 with TRBJ2-7, with D possibly TRBD2 on 5 matching bases. Deletions cut 5 bases from V and 5 bases from J, with 10 bases between. The CDR3 covers 12 residues. The CDR3 reads CASSVGVDEQYF. In DNA form, the CDR3 reads TGTGCCAGCAGTGTGGGAGTCGACGAGCAGTACTTC.

This clonotype was seen a few times. V is TRBV7-9 and J is TRBJ1-5; tentatively, D is TRBD1 (6 bases). The V end lost 0 bases, the J end lost 4 bases, and 10 bases lay between the germline ends. Germline-derived CDR1 and CDR2 are SEHNR and FQNEAQ (reference sequence). The CDR3 has 15 residues. CDR3 bases: TGTGCCAGCAGCTTAGCGGGGGCTGATAATCAGCCCCAGCATTTT. It specifies CASSLAGADNQPQHF.

CDR3 amino acids: CASSSHTIQETQYF. The CDR3 DNA sequence: TGTGCCAGCAGCTCTCACACGATCCAAGAGACCCAGTACTTC. The rearrangement links TRBV7-8 to TRBJ2-5; D not certain. V lost 4 bases to trimming and J lost 1 base, with 10 bases between them. The germline gives CDR1 SGHVS, CDR2 FQNEAQ. This CDR3 is built from 14 residues.

The sample holds many counts of this clonotype. This CDR3 reads CASSPGHTNTGELFF. Here the CDR3 DNA reads TGTGCCAGCAGCCCCGGACATACGAACACCGGGGAGCTGTTTTTT. V and J are TRBV12-3 or TRBV12-4 and TRBJ2-2; possible D gene TRBD1, 5 bases. The CDR3 length is 15 residues. V was pared by 6 bases and J by 0 bases, with 11 bases between.

This clonotype was seen more than once but under ten times. This rearrangement joins TRBV10-3 to TRBJ2-1; maybe TRBD2 (5 bases). V lost 7 bases, J lost 7 bases, and 14 bases lay in between. The CDR3 loop spans 13 amino acids. The germline V gene encodes CDR1 ENHRY and CDR2 SYGVKD. DNA for the CDR3: TGTGCCATCAAACGGGAAATTCTAAATGAGCAGTTCTTC. This sequence encodes CAIKREILNEQFF.

The chain employs TRBV28 and TRBJ2-5; tentatively, D is TRBD2 (6 bases). The length of the CDR3 is 16 residues. Germline lookup yields CDR1 MDHEN and CDR2 SYDVKM. V was pared by 3 bases and J by 5 bases, with 19 bases between. The CDR3 region is CASSLDNWRGRETQYF. The CDR3 nucleotides read TGTGCCAGCAGTTTGGATAATTGGCGGGGCAGGGAGACCCAGTACTTC.

This clonotype was seen at least ten times. The genes are TRBV25-1 and TRBJ2-4; no clear D gene. From germline, CDR1 is MGHDK and CDR2 SYGVNS. The CDR3 consists of 16 residues. V shed 3 bases and J shed 0 bases, with 12 bases lying between them. The CDR3 loop is CASSEVDSLAKNIQYF. CDR3 bases: TGTGCCAGCAGTGAGGTGGATTCCCTAGCCAAAAACATTCAGTACTTC.

This clonotype has more than one count but fewer than ten. The chain couples TRBV28 to TRBJ2-5; 7 bases align to TRBD1. The V segment lost 8 bases and the J segment 4 bases; nucleotides outside the gene matches: 10. Germline loops: CDR1 MDHEN, CDR2 SYDVKM. The CDR3 consists of 14 residues. The CDR3 reads CASRSGHRGETQYF. The CDR3 DNA follows: TGTGCCAGCCGTTCCGGCCACAGGGGAGAGACCCAGTACTTC. Complete variable domain (other parts from reference TRBV28 and TRBJ2-5): DVKVTQSSRYLVKRTGEKVFLECVQDMDHENMFWYRQDPGLGLRLIYFSYDVKMKEKGDIPEGYSVSREKKERFSLILESASTNQTSMYLCASRSGHRGETQYFGPGTRLLVL.

This clonotype has ten or more counts. This chain links TRBV7-2 with TRBJ1-1; D possibly corresponds to TRBD1 (5 bases). This CDR3 spans 13 amino acids. Germline V gives CDR1 SGHTA, CDR2 FQGNSA. Between the trimmed V and J ends, which lost 5 bases and 8 bases, there was a span of 15 bases. CDR3 residues: CASSRITWGEAFF. The CDR3 region has the DNA TGTGCCAGCAGCCGCATCACGTGGGGGGAAGCTTTCTTT.